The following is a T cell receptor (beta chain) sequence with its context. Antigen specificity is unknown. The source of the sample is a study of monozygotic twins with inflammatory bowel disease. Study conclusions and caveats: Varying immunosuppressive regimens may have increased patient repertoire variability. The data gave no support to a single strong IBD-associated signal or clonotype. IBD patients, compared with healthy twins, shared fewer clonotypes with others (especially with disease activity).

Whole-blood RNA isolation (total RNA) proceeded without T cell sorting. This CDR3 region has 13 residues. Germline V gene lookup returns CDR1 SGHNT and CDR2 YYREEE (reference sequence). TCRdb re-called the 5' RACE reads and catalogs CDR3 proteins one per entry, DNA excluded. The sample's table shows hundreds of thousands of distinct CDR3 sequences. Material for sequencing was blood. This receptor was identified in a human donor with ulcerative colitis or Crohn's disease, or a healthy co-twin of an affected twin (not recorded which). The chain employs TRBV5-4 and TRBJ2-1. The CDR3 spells CASSLPENNEQFF.